Sequencing of this T cell receptor beta chain was carried out in a study of T-cell memory formation after mild COVID-19. Study findings and constraints: CD4+ clones that contracted lay mainly in CM and EM; CD8+ ones lay in EMRA.

This clonotype was counted a few times. Antigen specificity is unknown. TCRdb redid the calling of the 5' RACE reads with MiXCR, one entry per CDR3 protein. The sample holds 350,000 to 450,000 distinct CDR3 sequences, roughly a quarter seen once. Germline values: CDR1 KGHDR, CDR2 SFDVKD. The CDR3 has 15 amino acids. J lost 4 bases, V lost 2 bases, and 2 bases had no gene match. Sequenced input: PBMCs or a T cell subset sorted from them (not recorded which). The chain has TRBV24-1 and TRBJ2-5, with 11 bases lining up with TRBD2. The TCR was taken from an adult woman who had mild COVID-19 (a few samples of this study predate the infection). Cell type and time point are not known. The CDR3 DNA follows: TGTGCCACCAGTGATTCGGGGACTAGCGGAGAGACCCAGTACTTC. Translating gives CATSDSGTSGETQYF.